The clone carrying this TCR beta chain was recorded a few times. Its specificity is not known. This sample is drawn from a study of T cells after yellow fever vaccination. TCRdb fed the 5' RACE reads into MiXCR, producing one record per CDR3 protein. The table shows roughly 170,000 distinct CDR3 sequences, with 6.2% occurring only once. Overall study findings and caveats: Repertoires sorted by FACS could include abundant clonotypes that are contaminants from the bulk population. Of the clonotypes, a small share occurred in both CD4 and CD8 compartments.

This CDR3 has 17 residues. The V end lost 5 bases, the J end lost 4 bases, and 26 bases lay between the germline ends. Germline CDR1 is SQVTM and CDR2 is ANQGSEA. The sequencing used CD4+ T cells sorted from PBMCs, collected on the day of the first yellow fever vaccination. The rearrangement uses TRBV29-1 and TRBJ1-2, with a possible D match to TRBD1 (5 bases). The source of this sequence is a man younger than 30 who received the YFV17D yellow fever vaccine. The CDR3 region is CSVTRAPQGSRSYGYTF. The CDR3 region has the DNA TGCAGCGTTACCCGCGCACCCCAGGGCTCGAGGAGCTATGGCTACACCTTC.